What follows are 22 T cell receptor beta chains derived from one specimen sequenced in a study of regulatory T cells in long-lasting Graves disease. Time point denoted: newly diagnosed GD, antithyroid drugs for less than 3 months. Extracted PBMC RNA gave rise to the TCR library. Building the TCR beta libraries relied on iRepertoire HTBI primers, and CDR3 regions underwent Arm-PCR. One entry per CDR3 protein results from TCRdb running MiXCR on the multiplex PCR reads. The sample shows hundreds of thousands of distinct CDR3 sequences, 13% of them seen only once. These data are also associated with another study on T cells in Graves' hyperthyroidism and ophthalmopathy.

Material: peripheral blood mononuclear cells (PBMCs), obtained at new diagnosis, from a patient treated with antithyroid drugs. The receptor set was obtained from a man under 40 with Graves disease.

This clonotype occurred many times. The CDR3 DNA reads as TGTGCCACCAGTACCCGGACAGACGGCTATGGCTACACCTTC. This sequence encodes CATSTRTDGYGYTF. The J gene is TRBJ1-2, the V gene TRBV24-1; D is perhaps TRBD1 (6 bases). V lost 6 bases and J 4 bases, leaving 14 bases between the germline ends. Germline-derived CDR1 and CDR2 are KGHDR and SFDVKD. This CDR3 is 14 amino acids long.

This clonotype has at least ten counts. V gene TRBV20-1 combines with J gene TRBJ2-7; possibly TRBD1 for D (5 bases). The germline gives CDR1 DFQATT, CDR2 SNEGSKA (reference sequence). The CDR3 runs 13 residues. V lost 6 bases and J lost 3, with 15 bases in between. CDR3 bases: TGCAGTGCCCCCCCGACAGACTTCTACGAGCAGTACTTC. It encodes CSAPPTDFYEQYF.

This clonotype was detected only a few times. The rearrangement links TRBV27 to TRBJ2-1; 7 nucleotides agree with TRBD2. The CDR3 extends over 15 amino acids. V lost 1 base, J lost 12 bases, and 12 bases stayed unmatched. Germline V gene sequence: CDR1 MNHEY, CDR2 SMNVEV (reference sequence). CDR3 amino acids: CASSLFGGSWGVQFF. CDR3 nucleotide sequence: TGTGCCAGCAGTTTATTCGGCGGGAGCTGGGGGGTGCAGTTCTTC.

Ten or more counts support this clonotype. The chain carries TRBV29-1 and TRBJ2-2; 7 bases fit TRBD1. Trimming removed 2 bases from V and 0 bases from J; junction bases left unmatched: 6. This CDR3 contains 16 residues. The germline gives CDR1 SQVTM, CDR2 ANQGSEA. The chain's CDR3 is CSVEPGQPPNTGELFF. In DNA form, the CDR3 reads TGCAGCGTTGAACCGGGACAGCCCCCGAACACCGGGGAGCTGTTTTTT.

This clonotype was found many times. The gene calls are TRBV20-1 and TRBJ2-7; D may be TRBD1 (5 bases). The germline V gene encodes CDR1 DFQATT and CDR2 SNEGSKA (reference sequence). The CDR3 loop spans 11 amino acids. Trimming stripped 6 bases from V and 6 bases from J, with 12 bases between. The CDR3 nucleotides read TGCAGTGCCAGGGCCGTATCCGAGCAGTACTTC. Encoded protein: CSARAVSEQYF.

This clonotype was counted ten times or more. V is TRBV7-9 and J is TRBJ1-1; maybe TRBD1 (5 bases). The V end lost 4 bases, the J end lost 7 bases, and 13 bases lay between the germline ends. This CDR3 spans 13 amino acids. Germline CDR1 reads SEHNR; CDR2 reads FQNEAQ (reference sequence). In DNA form, the CDR3 reads TGTGCCAGCAGCTGGGACGGGACGGGTGAAGCTTTCTTT. Residues: CASSWDGTGEAFF. Variable domain in full (rest from reference TRBV7-9 and TRBJ1-1): DTGVSQNPRHKITKRGQNVTFRCDPISEHNRLYWYRQTLGQGPEFLTYFQNEAQLEKSRLLSDRFSAERPKGSFSTLEIQRTEQGDSAMYLCASSWDGTGEAFFGQGTRLTVV.

The V gene is TRBV30, the J gene TRBJ2-7; the D is unclear. The germline V gene has CDR1 GTSNPN and CDR2 SVGIG (reference sequence). Trimming left V 0 bases short and J 0 bases short, with 12 bases between. This CDR3 has 15 residues. The CDR3: CAWSVVGRSSYEQYF. CDR3 DNA: TGTGCCTGGAGTGTGGTCGGAAGGAGCTCCTACGAGCAGTACTTC.

There are a few counts of this clonotype. The J gene is TRBJ2-7, the V gene TRBV6-9; D unclear. The CDR3 loop spans 13 amino acids. Germline assignment: CDR1 MNHGY and CDR2 SVAAGI. Trimming pared 3 bases from V and 5 bases from J, leaving 11 bases between. The CDR3 nucleotides are TGTGCCAGCAGTTACGGCAATTACGACGAGCAGTACTTC. As protein: CASSYGNYDEQYF.

On this clonotype itself: One base separates it from a far larger clone, so it is likely a read error. This chain uses TRBV2 with TRBJ2-3, with D perhaps TRBD1 (5 bases). Per the germline V gene, CDR1 is SNHLY and CDR2 is FYNNEI. The CDR3 is 13 residues long. The CDR3 sequence is CASSKQVDTEALF. CDR3 DNA: TGTGCCAGCAGTAAACAGGTGGACACTGAAGCTCTCTTT. The full variable domain, rest sourced from reference TRBV2 and TRBJ2-3, is EPEVTQTPSHQVTQMGQEVILRCVPISNHLYFYWYRQILGQKVEFLVSFYNNEISEKSEIFDDQFSVERPDGSNFTLKIRSTKLEDSAMYFCASSKQVDTEALFGPGTRLTVL.

On this clonotype: Germline and junction disagree at one end, which may indicate a read error. V is TRBV9 and J is TRBJ2-7; possibly TRBD2 for D (5 bases). The CDR3 is 14 residues long. CDR1 is SGDLS, CDR2 YYNGEE, per germline. The DNA of the CDR3 is TGTGCCAGCAGCCCAGGAGCGGAAACCTACGAGCATTACTTC. It yields the protein CASSPGAETYEHYF. The full variable domain, rest sourced from reference TRBV9 and TRBJ2-7, is DSGVTQTPKHLITATGQRVTLRCSPRSGDLSVYWYQQSLDQGLQFLIQYYNGEERAKGNILERFSAQQFPDLHSELNLSSLELGDSALYFCASSPGAETYEHYFGPGTRLTVT.

This clonotype was picked up many times. V and J are TRBV27 and TRBJ1-2; D not certain. The CDR3 contains 17 residues. V shed 2 bases and J shed 4 bases, with 20 bases lying between them. Germline values: CDR1 MNHEY, CDR2 SMNVEV (reference sequence). The CDR3 loop is CASSLALGGRLAYGYTF. The CDR3 region has the DNA TGTGCCAGCAGTTTAGCCCTTGGAGGGAGGTTAGCCTATGGCTACACCTTC.

This clonotype appeared a few times. The chain is built from TRBV28 and TRBJ2-7; TRBD2 aligns across 12 bases. There are 16 residues in the CDR3. Germline-derived CDR1 and CDR2 are MDHEN and SYDVKM. V shed 3 bases, J shed 3 bases, and the junction held 6 bases outside the gene matches. CDR3 amino acids: CASSFLLAGGNYEQYF. The CDR3 bases are TGTGCCAGCAGTTTCCTACTAGCGGGAGGAAACTACGAGCAGTACTTC.

For this clonotype: One base away lies a much larger clone, so this may be a sequencing read error. The genes are TRBV20-1 and TRBJ2-2; D is undetermined. Trimming took 7 bases from V and 0 from J, leaving 9 bases between them. The CDR3 spans 13 residues. Germline values: CDR1 DFQATT, CDR2 SNEGSKA (reference sequence). CDR3 DNA sequence: TGCAGTGTTGTCCCCTCGAACACCGGGGAGCTGTTTTTT. Residues: CSVVPSNTGELFF.

V and J are TRBV5-4 and TRBJ2-1; D perhaps matches TRBD2 (6 bases). Between the trimmed V and J ends, which lost 1 base and 5 bases, there was a span of 22 bases. Germline CDR1 SGHNT, CDR2 YYREEE (reference sequence). The CDR3 spans 18 residues. CDR3 residues: CASSLFGAGGPIDNEQFF. Written as DNA, the CDR3 is TGTGCCAGCAGCTTGTTCGGAGCAGGAGGGCCCATAGACAATGAGCAGTTCTTC.

This clonotype was seen more than once but under ten times. The gene calls are TRBV29-1 and TRBJ1-2; 12 bases line up with TRBD1. Germline values: CDR1 SQVTM, CDR2 ANQGSEA. The CDR3 is 18 residues long. V shed 1 base, J shed 2 bases, and the junction held 11 bases outside the gene matches. The CDR3 DNA sequence: TGCAGCGTTGAAGTATGGGACAGGGGGCGAATAACCAACTATGGCTACACCTTC. Its protein is CSVEVWDRGRITNYGYTF.

This clonotype was found a few times. The V and J genes are TRBV12-3 or TRBV12-4 and TRBJ2-7; 9 positions match TRBD1. The CDR3 length is 15 residues. The V gene end was trimmed by 6 bases and the J gene end by 6 bases; junction bases not matched to a gene: 12. CDR3 bases: TGTGCCAGCAGAGCCCCCGGGACAGGGTCAGTCGAGCAGTACTTC. This encodes CASRAPGTGSVEQYF.

This clonotype was detected ten times or more. The chain joins TRBV30 to TRBJ1-1; D not certain. The ends were cut back, 0 bases at V and 10 bases at J, with 15 bases in the middle. CDR1 is GTSNPN and CDR2 is SVGIG in the germline V gene (reference sequence). The CDR3 consists of 13 residues. The CDR3 coding sequence is TGTGCCTGGAGTGTAATGGGGTCGGCTGGAGCTTTCTTT. This translates into CAWSVMGSAGAFF.

This clonotype was seen at least ten times. This chain joins TRBV7-9 and TRBJ1-4, with D perhaps matching TRBD1 (6 bases). The length of the CDR3 is 14 residues. With 5 bases removed from V and 11 bases from J, the gap between germline ends came to 18 bases. Germline CDR1 reads SEHNR; CDR2 reads FQNEAQ (reference sequence). The CDR3 protein is CASSPQGYGDKLFF. CDR3 sequence (DNA): TGTGCCAGCAGCCCACAGGGTTACGGTGACAAACTGTTTTTT.

This clonotype was counted ten times or more. The CDR3 sequence: CASSLRGGITDTQYF. The CDR3, as DNA: TGTGCCAGCAGCCTGCGGGGGGGGATCACAGATACGCAGTATTTT. The chain carries TRBV27 and TRBJ2-3; 9 bases are shared with TRBD2. Germline V gene sequence: CDR1 MNHEY, CDR2 SMNVEV (reference sequence). The CDR3 has 15 amino acids. The ends lost 6 bases at V and 2 bases at J; junction bases unmatched: 6.

The rearrangement uses TRBV7-9 and TRBJ1-6; D is undetermined. Trimming pared 4 bases from V and 0 bases from J, leaving 10 bases between. This CDR3 region has 16 residues. The germline CDR1 and CDR2 sequences are SEHNR and FQNEAQ (reference sequence). CDR3 DNA: TGTGCCAGCAGCTCTATCTTGGGCTCCTATAATTCACCCCTCCACTTT. Protein: CASSSILGSYNSPLHF.

This clonotype was counted between two and nine times. V is TRBV24-1 and J is TRBJ2-2; D may be TRBD2 (5 bases). V was pared by 4 bases and J by 3 bases, with 17 bases between. The CDR3 runs to 17 residues. Germline CDR1 KGHDR, CDR2 SFDVKD. CDR3 residues: CATSDASGAGYTGELFF. The CDR3 coding sequence is TGTGCCACCAGTGACGCCAGCGGAGCCGGATACACCGGGGAGCTGTTTTTT.

V and J are TRBV7-3 and TRBJ1-6; no definite D call. The CDR3 totals 13 residues. Trimming cost V 0 bases and J 9 bases, with 6 bases left between them. Looked up from germline, CDR1 is SGHTA and CDR2 is FQGTGA. Here the CDR3 reads CASSLTLTSPLHF. The CDR3 nucleotides are TGTGCCAGCAGCTTAACGTTAACTTCACCCCTCCACTTT.